This paragraph reports one T cell receptor beta chain. TCRdb's table, derived via immunoSEQ multiplex PCR, lists solely in-frame clones and lacks some. Among some 200,000 clones, around 73% were seen once, and the ten largest hold 17%. The entry originates in a study of blood T cell repertoires in COVID-19. Looking at the study overall: The analysed material was cDNA or gDNA that came from T cells, B-cell-depleted T cells, or PBMCs.

Recruitment covered 20 to 25 US areas and drew participants whose ages spanned roughly 18 to 100 years. The germline CDR1 and CDR2 sequences are MNHNS and SASEGT. The germline V and J ends were trimmed by 4 bases and 4 bases, with 19 bases remaining between them. The CDR3 is made up of 16 amino acids. The receptor's source is a woman in her 50s who had recovered from COVID-19. The sequencing sample was made of PBMCs or T cells enriched from blood (not recorded which). The J gene is TRBJ1-1, the V gene TRBV6-1, with D tentatively TRBD1 (5 bases). The CDR3 region is CASSAARVGVGTEAFF. CDR3 nucleotides: TGTGCCAGCAGTGCGGCCAGGGTAGGCGTTGGCACTGAAGCTTTCTTT.